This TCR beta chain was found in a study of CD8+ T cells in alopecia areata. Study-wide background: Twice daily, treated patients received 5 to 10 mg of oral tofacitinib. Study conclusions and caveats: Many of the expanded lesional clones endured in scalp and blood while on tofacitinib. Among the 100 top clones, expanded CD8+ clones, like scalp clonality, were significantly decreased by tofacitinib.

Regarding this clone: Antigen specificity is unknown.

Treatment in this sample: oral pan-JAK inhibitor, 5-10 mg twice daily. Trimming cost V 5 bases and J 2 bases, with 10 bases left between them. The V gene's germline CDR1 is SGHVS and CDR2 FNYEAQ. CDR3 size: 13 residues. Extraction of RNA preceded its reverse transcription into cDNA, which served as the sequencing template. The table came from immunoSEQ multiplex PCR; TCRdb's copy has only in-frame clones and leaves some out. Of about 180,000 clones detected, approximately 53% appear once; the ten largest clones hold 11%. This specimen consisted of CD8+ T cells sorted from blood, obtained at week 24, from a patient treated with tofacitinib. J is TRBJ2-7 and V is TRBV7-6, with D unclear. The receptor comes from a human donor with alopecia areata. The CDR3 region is CASSQHGAYEQYF. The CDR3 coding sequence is TGTGCCAGCAGCCAACATGGGGCCTACGAGCAGTACTTC. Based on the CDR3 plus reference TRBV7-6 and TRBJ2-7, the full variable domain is GAGVSQSPRYKVTKRGQDVALRCDPISGHVSLYWYRQALGQGPEFLTYFNYEAQQDKSGLPNDRFSAERPEGSISTLTIQRTEQRDSAMYRCASSQHGAYEQYFGPGTRLTVT.